In this sample, the clone carrying this T cell receptor (beta chain) turned up a few times. Its antigen is not identified. TCRdb re-analysed the reads in MiXCR, keeping a single row per CDR3 protein. Of around 900,000 distinct CDR3 sequences detected, roughly 30% appear once; the ten largest clones hold 13%. This entry is derived from a study of T cell repertoires in cytomegalovirus infection. The germline V and J ends were trimmed by 6 bases and 3 bases, with 6 bases remaining between them. This CDR3 contains 11 residues. Per the germline V gene, CDR1 is MNHEY and CDR2 is SVGAGI. This receptor was obtained from a human donor in good health (CMV status not recorded). Some clones in this sample may be carry-over from other donors' samples. The J gene is TRBJ2-7, the V gene TRBV6-5; D gene uncertain. Sequencing used cultured CD8+ T cells from PBMCs, obtained from culture after CMV antigen stimulation. CDR3 in amino acids: CASRLFYEQYF. DNA for the CDR3: TGTGCCAGCAGACTCTTCTACGAGCAGTACTTC.